The T cell receptor (beta chain) described here comes from a study of T-cell reconstitution after alpha-beta-depleted transplantation in children. Germline assignment: CDR1 SEHNR and CDR2 FQNEAQ (reference sequence). The germline V and J ends were trimmed by 5 bases and 2 bases, with 15 bases remaining between them. The CDR3 is 15 amino acids. The library targeted TCRbeta and was prepared with unique molecular identifiers. TCRdb re-analysed the PCR reads in MiXCR, keeping a single row per CDR3 protein. The sample records roughly 90,000 distinct CDR3 sequences, approximately 12% being singletons. The input for sequencing was PBMCs from the stem cell graft donor, taken from the stem cell graft. This chain connects TRBV7-9 to TRBJ2-5; a possible D gene is TRBD1 (6 bases). The receptor was derived from a human donor who donated a stem cell graft to a child with inherited bone marrow failure. The CDR3 nucleotides are TGTGCCAGCAGCGCCCAGCAGGGGCCTCAAGAGACCCAGTACTTC. This encodes CASSAQQGPQETQYF.